This TCR beta chain was found in a study of early stage breast cancer tumors. There are 8 residues in the CDR3. Germline values: CDR1 SQVTM, CDR2 ANQGSEA. V was trimmed by 3 bases and J by 12 bases, leaving 3 bases between them. Each sample had two DNA replicates, 0.5 ug blood or about 1.5 ug tissue. Sequenced by immunoSEQ multiplex PCR; TCRdb stores in-frame clones only, minus some. The sample has more than 65,000 clones, about 85% seen once. The sequencing input was blood. The rearrangement links TRBV29-1 to TRBJ2-1; D remains ambiguous. The source of this sequence is a person aged 35-50 years with breast cancer. This CDR3 is CSVDGQFF. DNA of the CDR3: TGCAGCGTTGACGGGCAGTTCTTC.